The clone carrying this TCR beta chain has more than one count but fewer than ten. Its antigen remains unknown. Samples came from axillary lymph nodes draining the breast cancer. The source of the sample is a study of breast tumors, draining lymph nodes, adjacent tissues. Via MiXCR, TCRdb re-called the multiplex PCR reads, giving one row per CDR3 protein. The sample shows some 150,000 distinct CDR3 sequences, under 25% of them seen only once. Study-level findings and limits: Data only fit, rather than demonstrated, lymph node origin of most tumor T cells. Luminal-like breast cancer showed significantly greater tumor-nontumor repertoire similarity than basal-like breast cancer did. Tumors had less TCR diversity than lymph nodes, more than nontumor tissue. The data were judged consistent with most tumor T cells coming from lymph node and expanding in tumor.

The length of the CDR3 is 12 residues. Trimming removed 5 bases at V and 10 bases at J, with 12 bases between. CDR1 is MDHEN and CDR2 is SYDVKM in the germline V gene. Sample: axillary lymph node tissue. The V call is TRBV28, the J call TRBJ1-5; D remains ambiguous. The source is a female donor with breast cancer. Some clones in this sample may be carry-over from other donors' samples. The CDR3 sequence is CASSPRQLPQHF. CDR3 bases: TGTGCCAGCAGTCCCCGGCAGTTACCCCAGCATTTT.